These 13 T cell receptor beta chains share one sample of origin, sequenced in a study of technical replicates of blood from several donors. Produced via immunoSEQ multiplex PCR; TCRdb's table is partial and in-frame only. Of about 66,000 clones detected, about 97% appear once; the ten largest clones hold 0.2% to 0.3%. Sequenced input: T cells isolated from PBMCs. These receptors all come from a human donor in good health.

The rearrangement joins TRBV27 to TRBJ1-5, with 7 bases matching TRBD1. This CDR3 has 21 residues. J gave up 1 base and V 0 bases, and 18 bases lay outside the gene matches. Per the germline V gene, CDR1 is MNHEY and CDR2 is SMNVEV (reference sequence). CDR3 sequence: CASSLSHEGQLKVLSNQPQHF. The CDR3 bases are TGTGCCAGCAGTTTATCGCACGAGGGACAGTTAAAGGTATTGAGCAATCAGCCCCAGCATTTT.

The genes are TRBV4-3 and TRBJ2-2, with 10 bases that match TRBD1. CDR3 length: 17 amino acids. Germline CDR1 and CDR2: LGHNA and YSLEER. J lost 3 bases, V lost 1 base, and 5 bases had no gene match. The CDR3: CASSQGTGQGYTGELFF. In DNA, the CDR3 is TGCGCCAGCAGCCAAGGAACGGGACAGGGGTACACCGGGGAGCTGTTTTTT.

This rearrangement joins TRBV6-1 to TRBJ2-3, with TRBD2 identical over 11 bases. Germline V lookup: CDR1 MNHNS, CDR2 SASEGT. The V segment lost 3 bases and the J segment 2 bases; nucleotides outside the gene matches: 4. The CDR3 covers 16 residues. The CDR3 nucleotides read TGTGCCAGCAGTGAGACTAGCGGGAAACTCACAGATACGCAGTATTTT. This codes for CASSETSGKLTDTQYF.

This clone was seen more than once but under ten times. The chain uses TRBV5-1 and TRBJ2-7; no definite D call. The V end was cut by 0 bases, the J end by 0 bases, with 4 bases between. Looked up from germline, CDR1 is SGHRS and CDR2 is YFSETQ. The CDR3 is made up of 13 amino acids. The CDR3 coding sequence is TGCGCCAGCAGCTTGGGACACTCCTACGAGCAGTACTTC. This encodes CASSLGHSYEQYF. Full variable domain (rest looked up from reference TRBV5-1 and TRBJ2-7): KAGVTQTPRYLIKTRGQQVTLSCSPISGHRSVSWYQQTPGQGLQFLFEYFSETQRNKGNFPGRFSGRQFSNSRSEMNVSTLELGDSALYLCASSLGHSYEQYFGPGTRLTVT.

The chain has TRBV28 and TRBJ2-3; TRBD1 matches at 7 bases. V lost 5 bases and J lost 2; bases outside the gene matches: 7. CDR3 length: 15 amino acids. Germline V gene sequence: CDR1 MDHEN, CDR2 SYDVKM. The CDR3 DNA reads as TGTGCCAGCAGTCCCGACAGGGAAGTCACAGATACGCAGTATTTT. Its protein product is CASSPDREVTDTQYF.

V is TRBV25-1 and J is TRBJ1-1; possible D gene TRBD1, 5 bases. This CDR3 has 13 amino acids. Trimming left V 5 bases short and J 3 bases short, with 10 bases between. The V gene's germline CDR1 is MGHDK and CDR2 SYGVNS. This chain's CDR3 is CASSLSGHTEAFF. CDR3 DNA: TGTGCCAGCAGTCTATCAGGGCACACTGAAGCTTTCTTT.

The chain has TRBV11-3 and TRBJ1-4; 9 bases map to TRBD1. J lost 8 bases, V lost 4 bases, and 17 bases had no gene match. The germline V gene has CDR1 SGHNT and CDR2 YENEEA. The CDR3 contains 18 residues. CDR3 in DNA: TGTGCCAGCAGCTCTCAATTTGACAGGGGGAAGGGAGGAGAAAAACTGTTTTTT. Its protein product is CASSSQFDRGKGGEKLFF.

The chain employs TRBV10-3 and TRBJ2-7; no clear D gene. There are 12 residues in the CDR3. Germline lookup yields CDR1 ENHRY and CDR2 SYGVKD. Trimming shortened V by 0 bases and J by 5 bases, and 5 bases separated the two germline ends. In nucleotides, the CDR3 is TGTGCCATCAGTGAGTCTCAGGACGAGCAGTACTTC. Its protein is CAISESQDEQYF.

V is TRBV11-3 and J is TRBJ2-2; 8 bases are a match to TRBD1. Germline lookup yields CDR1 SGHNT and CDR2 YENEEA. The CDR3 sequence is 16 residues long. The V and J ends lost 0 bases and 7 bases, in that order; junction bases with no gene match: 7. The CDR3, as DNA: TGTGCCAGCAGCTTAGATAGTTCAGGGGGCTACGGGGAGCTGTTTTTT. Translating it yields CASSLDSSGGYGELFF.

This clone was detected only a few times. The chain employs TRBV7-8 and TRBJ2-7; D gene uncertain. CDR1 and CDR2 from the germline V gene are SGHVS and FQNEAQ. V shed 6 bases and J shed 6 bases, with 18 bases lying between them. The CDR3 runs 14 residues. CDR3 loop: CASSLSHSNSEQYF. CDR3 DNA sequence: TGTGCCAGCAGTTTATCCCACTCAAACTCCGAGCAGTACTTC.

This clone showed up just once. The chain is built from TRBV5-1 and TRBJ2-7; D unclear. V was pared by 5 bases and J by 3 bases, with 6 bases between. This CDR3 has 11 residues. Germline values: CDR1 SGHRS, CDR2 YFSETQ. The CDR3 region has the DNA TGCGCCAGCAGGAATAGCTACGAGCAGTACTTC. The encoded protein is CASRNSYEQYF.

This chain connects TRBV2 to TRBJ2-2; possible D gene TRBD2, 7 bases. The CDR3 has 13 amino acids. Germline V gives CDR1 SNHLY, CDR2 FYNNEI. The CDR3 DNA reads TGTGCTACCGTAGGGGGGGGCACCGGGGAGCTGTTTTTT. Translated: CATVGGGTGELFF.

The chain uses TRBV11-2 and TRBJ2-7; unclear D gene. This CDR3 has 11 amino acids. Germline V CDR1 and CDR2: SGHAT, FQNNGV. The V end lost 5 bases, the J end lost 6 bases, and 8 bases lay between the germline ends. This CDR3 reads CASSPTPEQYF. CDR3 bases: TGTGCCAGCAGCCCGACTCCCGAGCAGTACTTC.